Listed below are T cell receptor beta chains from one sample, sequenced in a study of T cells after yellow fever vaccination. TCRdb re-analysed the 5' RACE reads in MiXCR, keeping a single row per CDR3 protein. The sample carries approximately 610,000 distinct CDR3 sequences, approximately 16% recorded once. This sample comprised PBMCs, obtained around 5 days after the first yellow fever vaccination. These receptors were taken from a man aged 18 to 30 who received the YFV17D yellow fever vaccine. CDR3s include the opening cysteine and the closing phenylalanine or tryptophan. D genes are given only for firm matches. Only part of the rows carry a size: once, few, many, or a class if the clone is expanded.

cdr3_aa cdr3_nt v_call d_call j_call clone_size
CASSFSSSADTQYF TGTGCCAGCAGTTTTAGTTCTTCGGCCGATACGCAGTATTTT TRBV12-3/TRBV12-4 NA TRBJ2-3 many
CSARTGNYEQYF TGCAGTGCTAGGACAGGGAACTACGAGCAGTACTTC TRBV20-1 TRBD1 TRBJ2-7 few
CASSSGVNSNQPQHF TGTGCCAGCAGCTCAGGGGTTAATAGCAATCAGCCCCAGCATTTT TRBV5-5 NA TRBJ1-5 NA
CASSHLDYGYTF TGTGCCAGCAGCCACCTCGACTATGGCTACACCTTC TRBV3-1 NA TRBJ1-2 few
CASSFDLSSYNEQFF TGCGCCAGCAGCTTCGACTTGAGCTCCTACAATGAGCAGTTCTTC TRBV5-1 NA TRBJ2-1 few
CASSAFGGGAATQYF TGTGCCAGCAGCGCATTCGGCGGGGGGGCCGCTACGCAGTATTTT TRBV5-5 TRBD2 TRBJ2-3 NA
CASSSTRSSYEQYF TGTGCCAGCAGCTCCACGAGGAGCTCCTACGAGCAGTACTTC TRBV11-2 NA TRBJ2-7 NA
CASSQVPAGGANEQFF TGTGCCAGCAGCCAAGTCCCAGCGGGGGGGGCAAATGAGCAGTTCTTC TRBV4-2 TRBD2 TRBJ2-1 NA
CASSQVSRAEIQETQYF TGTGCCAGCAGCCAAGTGTCGAGGGCCGAAATACAAGAGACCCAGTACTTC TRBV4-2 NA TRBJ2-5 few
CASSQEVVSAYGYTF TGCGCCAGCAGCCAAGAGGTAGTTTCAGCTTATGGCTACACCTTC TRBV4-1 NA TRBJ1-2 many
CASRMSGNTGELFF TGTGCCAGTAGGATGAGCGGGAACACCGGGGAGCTGTTTTTT TRBV19 NA TRBJ2-2 NA
CASRAESAASYEQYF TGTGCCAGCCGGGCTGAGAGTGCCGCCTCCTACGAGCAGTACTTC TRBV5-4 NA TRBJ2-7 few
CASSEALQGYGANVLTF TGTGCCAGCAGTGAAGCGCTTCAGGGGTACGGGGCCAACGTCCTGACTTTC TRBV2 NA TRBJ2-6 few
CASSQELLRGTGGYNEQFF TGCGCCAGCAGCCAAGAGTTGTTAAGGGGGACCGGGGGTTACAATGAGCAGTTCTTC TRBV4-3 NA TRBJ2-1 few
CASSRVGTSATGELFF TGTGCCAGCAGTCGGGTCGGGACTAGCGCGACCGGGGAGCTGTTTTTT TRBV7-2 TRBD2 TRBJ2-2 NA
CSARDGASGGNEQFF TGCAGTGCTAGAGATGGGGCTAGCGGGGGGAATGAGCAGTTCTTC TRBV20-1 TRBD2 TRBJ2-1 few
CASSPWGARNQPQHF TGTGCCAGCAGCCCGTGGGGGGCCCGCAATCAGCCCCAGCATTTT TRBV7-8 NA TRBJ1-5 NA
CASSQAGGTEAFF TGTGCCAGCAGCCAAGCCGGGGGGACTGAAGCTTTCTTT TRBV3-1 NA TRBJ1-1 many
CATSRVGGLEEQYF TGTGCCACCAGCAGAGTCGGGGGCCTGGAGGAGCAGTACTTC TRBV15 NA TRBJ2-7 NA
CASSPTGGYGNQPQHF TGCGCCAGCAGTCCGACAGGGGGATATGGCAATCAGCCCCAGCATTTT TRBV4-1 TRBD1 TRBJ1-5 NA
CSASPPGGGEKLFF TGCAGTGCTAGTCCCCCCGGAGGGGGTGAAAAACTGTTTTTT TRBV20-1 NA TRBJ1-4 NA
CSASSRGPTDTQYF TGCAGTGCTTCCTCCAGGGGGCCAACAGATACGCAGTATTTT TRBV20-1 TRBD1 TRBJ2-3 NA
CASSLARTSAGELFF TGCGCCAGCAGCTTGGCCCGGACTAGTGCCGGGGAGCTGTTTTTT TRBV5-1 TRBD2 TRBJ2-2 NA
CASITTHSYGYTF TGTGCCAGCATTACGACTCACAGCTATGGCTACACCTTC TRBV28 NA TRBJ1-2 few
CSALERGKGQPQHF TGCAGTGCCCTAGAAAGAGGGAAGGGGCAGCCCCAGCATTTT TRBV20-1 NA TRBJ1-5 NA
CSARDLVARQDGYTF TGCAGTGCTAGAGATCTAGTGGCCAGGCAAGATGGCTACACCTTC TRBV20-1 NA TRBJ1-2 NA
CASRLLAGRVNEQFF TGTGCCAGCAGATTGCTAGCGGGGAGAGTCAATGAGCAGTTCTTC TRBV5-4 TRBD2 TRBJ2-1 few
CASSYPSAGGHSYNEQFF TGTGCCAGCAGTTACCCCTCCGCGGGGGGGCACTCCTACAATGAGCAGTTCTTC TRBV6-5 TRBD2 TRBJ2-1 NA
CSARGGAALSTGELFF TGCAGTGCTCGGGGCGGAGCGGCTCTGAGCACCGGGGAGCTGTTTTTT TRBV20-1 NA TRBJ2-2 NA
CASSLVATGRSETQYF TGCGCCAGCAGCCTTGTGGCCACAGGAAGATCAGAGACCCAGTACTTC TRBV4-3 NA TRBJ2-5 few
CAISERGGGRTGELFF TGTGCCATCAGTGAGCGGGGGGGCGGACGCACCGGGGAGCTGTTTTTT TRBV10-3 TRBD2 TRBJ2-2 NA
CASSYSGRGNSPLHF TGTGCCAGCAGTTACTCGGGAAGGGGAAATTCACCCCTCCACTTT TRBV6-5 NA TRBJ1-6 few
CASSPPGGLDTIYF TGTGCCAGCAGTCCTCCGGGGGGCCTGGACACCATATATTTT TRBV27 NA TRBJ1-3 NA
CASSLWSNNQPQHF TGTGCCAGCAGCTTGTGGTCTAACAATCAGCCCCAGCATTTT TRBV5-8 NA TRBJ1-5 NA
CASSPKTGTGRFAGANVLTF TGTGCCAGCAGTCCCAAGACCGGGACAGGGAGGTTTGCTGGGGCCAACGTCCTGACTTTC TRBV27 TRBD1 TRBJ2-6 few
CASSQDPRGRTGELFF TGCGCCAGCAGCCAAGATCCAAGGGGACGCACCGGGGAGCTGTTTTTT TRBV4-3 NA TRBJ2-2 few
CASSSSRLTGGTGQPQHF TGTGCCAGCAGCTCTAGCCGACTCACAGGGGGAACTGGACAGCCCCAGCATTTT TRBV7-2 TRBD1 TRBJ1-5 NA
CASSAVAQGVHTEAFF TGCGCCAGCAGCGCAGTTGCCCAGGGGGTTCATACTGAAGCTTTCTTT TRBV5-1 TRBD1 TRBJ1-1 NA
CASNDRASYNEQFF TGTGCCAGCAACGACAGGGCGAGCTACAATGAGCAGTTCTTC TRBV7-2 TRBD1 TRBJ2-1 NA
CASRLSEGSPLHF TGTGCCAGCAGGCTCTCCGAGGGTTCACCCCTCCACTTT TRBV27 NA TRBJ1-6 many
CASSLQGAGGEQFF TGTGCCAGCAGCCTCCAGGGGGCGGGTGGTGAGCAGTTCTTC TRBV27 TRBD1 TRBJ2-1 NA
CSARDRLNSNQPQHF TGCAGTGCTAGAGATAGACTTAATAGCAATCAGCCCCAGCATTTT TRBV20-1 NA TRBJ1-5 few
CSARDSWGNEKLFF TGCAGTGCTAGAGATAGTTGGGGTAATGAAAAACTGTTTTTT TRBV20-1 NA TRBJ1-4 few
CASSLEGRPGMDTQYF TGTGCCAGCAGCTTAGAGGGTAGGCCGGGCATGGATACGCAGTATTTT TRBV7-2 NA TRBJ2-3 NA
CASTDSPIGDGYTF TGTGCCAGCACGGATAGCCCGATCGGGGATGGCTACACCTTC TRBV3-1 NA TRBJ1-2 NA
CASSLLSRGTEAFF TGTGCCAGCAGCCTGCTGAGCCGAGGCACTGAAGCTTTCTTT TRBV5-6 NA TRBJ1-1 NA
CASSLSTAQGARGYTF TGTGCCAGCAGCCTTAGTACCGCACAGGGGGCCAGAGGCTACACCTTC TRBV3-1 TRBD1 TRBJ1-2 NA